Sequencing of this TCR beta chain was carried out in a study of T cell responses to AZD1222 COVID-19 vaccine. Findings and limits, study-wide: Clonal diversity was possibly underestimated, and white British individuals and females predominated among donors. Of spike-specific TCRs, nearly half reportedly target regions left unmutated in variants.

This CDR3 is built from 17 residues. V lost 2 bases and J 0 bases, leaving 13 bases between the germline ends. Assay used: immunoSEQ multiplex PCR; TCRdb lists only in-frame clones, some missing. Here the sample spans 120,000 or so clones, around 90% being singletons. Details on this clone: Its antigen remains unidentified.

The sequence was collected from an adult in good health. The sample consisted of peripheral blood, taken on day 0 of AZD1222 vaccination. The rearrangement joins TRBV23-1 to TRBJ1-4; TRBD1 might be the D (5 bases). TRBV23-1 has ORF status, its function being uncertain. As DNA, the CDR3 is TGCGCCAGCAGTCAAATTGGGGGGAGGGCAACTAATGAAAAACTGTTTTTT. Its protein product is CASSQIGGRATNEKLFF.